This T cell receptor (beta chain) was identified in a study of T cells in Graves' hyperthyroidism and ophthalmopathy (dated by TCRdb to between 2018 and 2021). Notes on the research overall: Peripheral blood was collected at initial diagnosis, before any treatment. To identify distinguishing TCR V-J signatures, a discovery cohort of around 100 patients was used, comprising under 45 with Graves' ophthalmopathy and some 57 with stable Graves' hyperthyroidism. Whether ophthalmopathy could be predicted prospectively was tested in an independent validation cohort made up of 18 to 20 hyperthyroidism patients plus 17 patients who later progressed to ophthalmopathy. The roughly 100 discovery patients were divided at random into training and test sets in a 7:3 ratio. In several Graves' hyperthyroidism patients, the study also compared T-cell repertoires from thyroid tissue with T-cell repertoires from blood. Once sampling was done, hyperthyroidism patients were given methimazole at a starting dose of 30 mg daily, whereas ophthalmopathy patients were given high-dose intravenous methylprednisolone. TCR Vbeta CDR3 sequencing of 120 to 150 peripheral blood samples (approximately 44 ophthalmopathy, roughly 74 hyperthyroidism and 17 progressor patients) is reported in the paper.

Stable Graves' hyperthyroidism was defined as the absence of progression to ophthalmopathy over 18 months of follow-up. Hyperthyroidism patients were newly diagnosed, with disease duration under 2 months, and aged 18 to 65 years. Patients with uncontrolled infections, other autoimmune diseases, pregnancy or lactation were excluded. Diagnoses were based on clinical symptoms, serum thyroxine and TRAb, thyroid ultrasound and orbital computed tomography. PBMCs were separated from under 12 ml of fresh peripheral blood using Ficoll-Paque density gradient centrifugation. Total RNA was extracted with Trizol reagent, and quality was checked on an Agilent 2100 Bioanalyzer. On the study overall, not on this receptor specifically: In validation, progression to ophthalmopathy was predicted by the model with more than 65% sensitivity and 72.22% specificity, a median of approximately 6.5 months before onset. A model built on a 13 V-J signature distinguished ophthalmopathy from stable hyperthyroidism, reaching approximately 89% sensitivity and around 82% specificity in cross-validation and 80%/75% in testing. No statistical method was used to set the sample size in advance, and investigators knew the group allocation. Most expanded thyroid clonotypes (frequency above 0.001) were also found in blood, which suggests that blood repertoires may mirror thyroid immune responses.

The CDR3 numbers 14 residues from cysteine through phenylalanine. Only the CDR3 DNA stays, 42 bases, in frame from base 1. CDR1 and CDR2 are drawn from the germline V gene: SGHTS, YDEGEE. V lost 1 base and J lost 2 bases; the stretch between them is 7 bases long. Of note for this clonotype: Its target antigen remains unknown. Base qualities are not recorded, but no much larger clone differs from it by a single base.

The TCR beta CDR3 regions were amplified from the RNA transcripts. The TCR CDR3 was subjected to a first round of RT-PCR using the HTBI primer set and the Qiagen OneStep RT-PCR kit. Libraries were constructed in a second round of multiplex PCR, after which size selection and purification were carried out. Sequencing of the libraries was done on an Illumina HiSeq2000 using paired-end 100 bp reads. The authors' pipeline ran thus. SOAPnuke was used to process the raw data, throwing out any read that contained adapters or uncalled bases, had a mean Phred below 15, or lacked an exact constant-primer or identifier match. High-quality paired reads were merged using COPE v1.2.5, and each unique nucleotide sequence was defined as a clonotype. MiTCR v1.1 was used to align clonotypes to the IMGT TRBV, TRBD and TRBJ reference segments. The analysis included only V-J combinations with a frequency above 0.0001, which together covered roughly 99% of the repertoires. A TCS score was defined as the ratio between F50 (clonal expansion) and ExV (chaos), using BLOSUM62-based TCRdist between CDR3 peptides within each V-J. Welch's t-statistics and random forest reduced just over 500 V-J features to roughly 13, which were used in a naive Bayes classifier (R e1071). TCRdb reanalyzed the raw reads on its own, using fastp at Q25 for trimming and MiXCR for clone calling, and kept in-frame beta chains. Merged by CDR3 protein, the rows form single entries marked with the most common genes and DNA. What appears here as the V and J calls and clone size reflects TCRdb's work, not the paper's. This sample gives hundreds of thousands of distinct CDR3 sequences in total; 14% of them show up just once. Roughly 10% of the sample goes to the ten largest clones.

The sequence joins TRBV5-8 to TRBJ1-5, with an unclear D gene assignment. The sequenced sample consisted of blood. The TCR originated in a woman under 30 with Graves' hyperthyroidism. The bases are TGTGCCAGCAGCTTGTACGGAGGCAATCAGCCCCAGCATTTT. It specifies CASSLYGGNQPQHF.